This T cell receptor beta chain appears in the sequencing data of a study of blood T cell repertoires in COVID-19. Study context: Acute and convalescent COVID-19 specimens originated in the United States, Italy and Spain.

The CDR3 has 16 amino acids. From germline, CDR1 is MGHRA and CDR2 YSYEKL. The V gene end was trimmed by 0 bases and the J gene end by 5 bases; junction bases not matched to a gene: 6. Repertoires were generated with immunoSEQ multiplex PCR, while TCRdb's copy carries only in-frame clones and drops some. The sample shows 250,000 to 350,000 clones, 88% of them seen only once. One Seattle source followed patients from active infection through their disease course. The sequence was collected from a woman in her twenties or thirties with COVID-19, enrolled during active disease. The chain links TRBV4-1 to TRBJ2-1, with TRBD2 identical over 8 bases. What was sequenced was peripheral blood. CDR3: CASSQDSAGGNNEQFF. Here the CDR3 DNA reads TGCGCCAGCAGCCAAGATAGTGCGGGAGGTAACAATGAGCAGTTCTTC.